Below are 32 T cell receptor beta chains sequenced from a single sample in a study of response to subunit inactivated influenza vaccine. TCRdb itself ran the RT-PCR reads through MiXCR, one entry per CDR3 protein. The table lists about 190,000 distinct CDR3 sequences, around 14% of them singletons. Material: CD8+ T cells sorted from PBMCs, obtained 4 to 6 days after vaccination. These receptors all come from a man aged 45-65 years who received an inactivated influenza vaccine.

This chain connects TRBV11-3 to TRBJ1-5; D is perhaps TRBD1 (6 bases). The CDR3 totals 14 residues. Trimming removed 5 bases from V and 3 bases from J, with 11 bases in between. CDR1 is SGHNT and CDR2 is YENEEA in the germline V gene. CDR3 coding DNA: TGTGCCAGCAGCCAACAGGGTACCAATCAGCCCCAGCATTTT. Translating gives CASSQQGTNQPQHF.

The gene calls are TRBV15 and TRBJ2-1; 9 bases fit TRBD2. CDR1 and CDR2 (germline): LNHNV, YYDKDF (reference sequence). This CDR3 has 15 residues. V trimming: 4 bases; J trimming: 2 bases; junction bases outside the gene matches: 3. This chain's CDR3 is CATSTSGNPYNEQFF. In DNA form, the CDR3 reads TGTGCCACCAGCACTAGCGGGAACCCCTACAATGAGCAGTTCTTC.

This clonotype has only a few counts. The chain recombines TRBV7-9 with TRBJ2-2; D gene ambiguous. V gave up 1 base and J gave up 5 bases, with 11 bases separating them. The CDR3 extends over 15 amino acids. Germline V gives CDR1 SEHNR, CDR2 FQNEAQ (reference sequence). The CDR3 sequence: CASSLGSPRTGELFF. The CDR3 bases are TGTGCCAGCAGCTTAGGTAGCCCGAGAACCGGGGAGCTGTTTTTT.

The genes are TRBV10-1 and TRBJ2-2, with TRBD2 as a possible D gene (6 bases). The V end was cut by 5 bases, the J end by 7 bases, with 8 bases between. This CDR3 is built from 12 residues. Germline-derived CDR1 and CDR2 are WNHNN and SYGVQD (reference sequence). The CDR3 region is CASSSGVGELFF. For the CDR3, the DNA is TGCGCCAGCAGTTCGGGGGTCGGGGAGCTGTTTTTT.

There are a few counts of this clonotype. CDR3 loop: CSSQGAKETQYF. CDR3 DNA: TGCAGTTCGCAGGGGGCGAAGGAGACCCAGTACTTC. The chain recombines TRBV20-1 with TRBJ2-5, with 8 bases lining up with TRBD1. This CDR3 is built from 12 residues. Germline CDR1 DFQATT, CDR2 SNEGSKA (reference sequence). Unmatched junction bases numbered 7, after V lost 8 bases and J lost 5 bases.

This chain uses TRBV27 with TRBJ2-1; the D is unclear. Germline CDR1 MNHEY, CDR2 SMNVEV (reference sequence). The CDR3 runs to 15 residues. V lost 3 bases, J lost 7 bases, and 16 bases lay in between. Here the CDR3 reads CASSFLPESWNEQFF. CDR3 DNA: TGTGCCAGCAGTTTCCTGCCCGAGTCCTGGAATGAGCAGTTCTTC.

This CDR3 reads CASSYSGGFGYTF. CDR3 bases: TGTGCCAGCAGTTACTCGGGGGGGTTTGGCTACACCTTC. This chain connects TRBV6-5 to TRBJ1-2, with D tentatively TRBD1 (5 bases). V gave up 0 bases and J gave up 7 bases, with 9 bases separating them. This CDR3 has 13 residues. Germline values: CDR1 MNHEY, CDR2 SVGAGI.

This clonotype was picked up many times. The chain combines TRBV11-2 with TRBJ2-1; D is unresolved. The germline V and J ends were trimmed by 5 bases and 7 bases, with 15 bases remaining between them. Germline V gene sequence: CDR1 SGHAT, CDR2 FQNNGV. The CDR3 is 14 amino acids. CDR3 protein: CASSPRSGWNEQFF. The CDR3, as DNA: TGTGCCAGCAGCCCCCGTTCCGGGTGGAATGAGCAGTTCTTC.

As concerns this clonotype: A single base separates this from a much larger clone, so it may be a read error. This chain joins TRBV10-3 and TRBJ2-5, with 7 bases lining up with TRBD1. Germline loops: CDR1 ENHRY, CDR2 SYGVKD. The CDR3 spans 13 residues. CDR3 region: CDIRGMYQETQYF. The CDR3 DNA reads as TGTGACATCAGGGGGATGTATCAGGAGACCCAGTACTTC.

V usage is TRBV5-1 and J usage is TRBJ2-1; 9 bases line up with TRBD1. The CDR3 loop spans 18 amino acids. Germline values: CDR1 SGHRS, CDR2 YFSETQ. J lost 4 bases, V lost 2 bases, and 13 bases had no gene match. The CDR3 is CASSFFLGLGQGYNEQFF. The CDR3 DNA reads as TGCGCCAGCAGCTTTTTCCTCGGCTTGGGACAGGGTTACAATGAGCAGTTCTTC.

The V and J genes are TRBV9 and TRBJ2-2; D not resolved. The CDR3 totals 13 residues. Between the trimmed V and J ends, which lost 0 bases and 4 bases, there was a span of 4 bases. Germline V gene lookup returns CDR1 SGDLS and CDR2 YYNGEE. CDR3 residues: CASSVVFTGELFF. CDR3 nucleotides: TGTGCCAGCAGCGTAGTGTTCACCGGGGAGCTGTTTTTT.

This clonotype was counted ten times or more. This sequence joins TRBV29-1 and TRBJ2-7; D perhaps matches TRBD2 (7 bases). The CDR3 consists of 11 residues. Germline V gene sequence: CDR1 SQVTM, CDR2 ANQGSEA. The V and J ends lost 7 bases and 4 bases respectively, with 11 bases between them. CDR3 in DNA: TGCAGCGGAGGGGGGGCTTACGAGCAGTACTTC. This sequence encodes CSGGGAYEQYF.

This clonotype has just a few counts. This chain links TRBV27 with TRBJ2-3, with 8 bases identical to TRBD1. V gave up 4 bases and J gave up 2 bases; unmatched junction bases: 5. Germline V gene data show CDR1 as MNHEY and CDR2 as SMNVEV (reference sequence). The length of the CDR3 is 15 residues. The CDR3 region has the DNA TGTGCCAGCAGTTCGAGGACAGGGTCCACAGATACGCAGTATTTT. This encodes CASSSRTGSTDTQYF.

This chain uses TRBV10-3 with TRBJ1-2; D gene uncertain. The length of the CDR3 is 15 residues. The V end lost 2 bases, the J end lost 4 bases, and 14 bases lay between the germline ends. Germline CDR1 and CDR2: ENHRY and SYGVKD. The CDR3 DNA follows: TGTGCCATCAGTGAGCAACTCGGCGGAGGCTATGGCTACACCTTC. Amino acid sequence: CAISEQLGGGYGYTF.

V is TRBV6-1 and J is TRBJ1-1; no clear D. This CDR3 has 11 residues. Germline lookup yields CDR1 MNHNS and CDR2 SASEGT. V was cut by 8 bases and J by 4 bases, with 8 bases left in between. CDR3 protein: CASPSGTEAFF. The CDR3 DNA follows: TGTGCCAGCCCTTCGGGCACTGAAGCTTTCTTT.

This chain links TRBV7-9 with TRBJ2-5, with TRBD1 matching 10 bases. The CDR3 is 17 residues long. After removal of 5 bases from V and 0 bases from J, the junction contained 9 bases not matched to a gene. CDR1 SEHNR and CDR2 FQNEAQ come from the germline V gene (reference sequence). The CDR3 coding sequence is TGTGCCAGCAGCACCCGGGACAGGGGCTTCCACCAAGAGACCCAGTACTTC. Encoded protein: CASSTRDRGFHQETQYF.

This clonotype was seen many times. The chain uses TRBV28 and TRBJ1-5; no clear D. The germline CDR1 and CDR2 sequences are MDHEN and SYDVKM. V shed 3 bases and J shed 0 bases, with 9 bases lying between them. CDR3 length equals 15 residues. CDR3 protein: CASSLLASSNQPQHF. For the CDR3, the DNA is TGTGCCAGCAGTTTGTTGGCCAGTAGCAATCAGCCCCAGCATTTT.

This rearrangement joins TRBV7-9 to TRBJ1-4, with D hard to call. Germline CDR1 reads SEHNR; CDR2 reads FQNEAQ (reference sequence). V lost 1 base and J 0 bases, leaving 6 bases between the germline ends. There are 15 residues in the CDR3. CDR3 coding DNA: TGTGCCAGCAGCTTAGACGTTGCAACTAATGAAAAACTGTTTTTT. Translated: CASSLDVATNEKLFF.

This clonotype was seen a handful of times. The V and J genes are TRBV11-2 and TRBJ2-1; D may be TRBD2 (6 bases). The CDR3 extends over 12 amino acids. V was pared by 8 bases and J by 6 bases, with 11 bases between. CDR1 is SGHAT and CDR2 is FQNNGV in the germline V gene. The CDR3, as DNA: TGTGCCAGCCGGCCGGGAGCCAATGAGCAGTTCTTC. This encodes CASRPGANEQFF.

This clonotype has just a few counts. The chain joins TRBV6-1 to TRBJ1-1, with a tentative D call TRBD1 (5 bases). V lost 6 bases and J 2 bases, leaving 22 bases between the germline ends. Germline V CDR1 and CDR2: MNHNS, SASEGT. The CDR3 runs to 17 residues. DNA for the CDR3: TGTGCCAGCAGGACCAGGGAAAGGCCATATGAAAACACTGAAGCTTTCTTT. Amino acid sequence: CASRTRERPYENTEAFF.

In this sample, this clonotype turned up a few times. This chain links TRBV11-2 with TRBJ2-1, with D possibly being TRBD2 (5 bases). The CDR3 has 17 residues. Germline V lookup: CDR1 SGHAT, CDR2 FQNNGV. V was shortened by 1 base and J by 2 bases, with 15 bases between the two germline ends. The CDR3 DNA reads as TGTGCCAGCAGCTTAGGTTTTCGGCTAGCTCCCTACAATGAGCAGTTCTTC. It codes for CASSLGFRLAPYNEQFF.

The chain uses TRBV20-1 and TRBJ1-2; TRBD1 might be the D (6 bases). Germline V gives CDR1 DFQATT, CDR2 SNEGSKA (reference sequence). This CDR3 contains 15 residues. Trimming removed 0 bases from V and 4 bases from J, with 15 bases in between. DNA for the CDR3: TGCAGTGCTAGAGATCCCAGGGGTGCGCGCTATGGCTACACCTTC. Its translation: CSARDPRGARYGYTF.

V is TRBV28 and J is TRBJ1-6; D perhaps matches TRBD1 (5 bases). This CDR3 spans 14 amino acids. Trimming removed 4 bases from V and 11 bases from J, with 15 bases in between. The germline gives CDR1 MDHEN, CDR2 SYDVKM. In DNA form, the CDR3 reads TGTGCCAGCAGTTCGGGCGGGGGAGCCACACCCCTCCACTTT. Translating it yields CASSSGGGATPLHF.

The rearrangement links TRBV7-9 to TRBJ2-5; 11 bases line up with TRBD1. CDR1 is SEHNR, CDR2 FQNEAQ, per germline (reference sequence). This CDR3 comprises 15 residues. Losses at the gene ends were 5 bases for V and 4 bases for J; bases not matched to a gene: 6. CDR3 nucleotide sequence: TGTGCCAGCAGCCCAGGACAGGGGGCGGTAGAGACCCAGTACTTC. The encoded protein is CASSPGQGAVETQYF.

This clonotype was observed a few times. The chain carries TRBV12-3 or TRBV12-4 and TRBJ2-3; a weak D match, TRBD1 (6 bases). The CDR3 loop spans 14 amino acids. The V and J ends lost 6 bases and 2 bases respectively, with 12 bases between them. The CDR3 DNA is TGTGCCAGCAGCACCACAGGGTTCACAGATACGCAGTATTTT. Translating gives CASSTTGFTDTQYF.

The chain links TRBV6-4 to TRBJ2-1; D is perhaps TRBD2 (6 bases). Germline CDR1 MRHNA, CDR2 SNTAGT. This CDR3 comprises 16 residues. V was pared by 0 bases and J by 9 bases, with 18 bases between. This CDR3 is CASSDSFTSTRGEQFF. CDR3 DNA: TGTGCCAGCAGTGACTCTTTTACATCCACGCGGGGTGAGCAGTTCTTC.

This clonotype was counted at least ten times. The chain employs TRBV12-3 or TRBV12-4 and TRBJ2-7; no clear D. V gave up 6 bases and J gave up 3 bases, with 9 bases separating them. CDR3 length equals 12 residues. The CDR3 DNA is TGTGCCAGCAGGGCGCCAGGCTACGAGCAGTACTTC. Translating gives CASRAPGYEQYF.

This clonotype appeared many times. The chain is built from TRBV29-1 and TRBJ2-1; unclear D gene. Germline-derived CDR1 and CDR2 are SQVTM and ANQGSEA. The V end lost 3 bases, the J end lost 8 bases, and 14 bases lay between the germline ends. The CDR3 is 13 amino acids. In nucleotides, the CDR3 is TGCAGCGTTGAGGACCCACCCAACGATGAGCAGTTCTTC. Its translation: CSVEDPPNDEQFF.

The CDR3 reads CASSQDTVHEKLFF. In DNA, the CDR3 is TGCGCCAGCAGCCAAGATACGGTCCACGAAAAACTGTTTTTT. The chain joins TRBV4-3 to TRBJ1-4; the D is unclear. The ends were cut back, 0 bases at V and 8 bases at J, with 10 bases in the middle. The CDR3 consists of 14 residues. Germline CDR1 is LGHNA and CDR2 is YSLEER.

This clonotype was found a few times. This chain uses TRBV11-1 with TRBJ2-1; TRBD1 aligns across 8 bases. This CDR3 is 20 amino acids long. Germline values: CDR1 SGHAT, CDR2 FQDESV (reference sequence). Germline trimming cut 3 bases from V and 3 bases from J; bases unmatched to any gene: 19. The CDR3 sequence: CASSFPIASTGAGDYNEQFF. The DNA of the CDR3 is TGTGCCAGCAGCTTCCCAATAGCCTCGACAGGGGCAGGGGACTACAATGAGCAGTTCTTC.

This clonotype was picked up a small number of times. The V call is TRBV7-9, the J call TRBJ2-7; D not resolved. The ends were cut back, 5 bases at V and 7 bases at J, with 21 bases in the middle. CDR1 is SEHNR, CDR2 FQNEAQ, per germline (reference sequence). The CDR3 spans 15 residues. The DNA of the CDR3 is TGTGCCAGCAGCCCATCCGCCGGCGCGACCGGGGAGCAGTACTTC. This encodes CASSPSAGATGEQYF.

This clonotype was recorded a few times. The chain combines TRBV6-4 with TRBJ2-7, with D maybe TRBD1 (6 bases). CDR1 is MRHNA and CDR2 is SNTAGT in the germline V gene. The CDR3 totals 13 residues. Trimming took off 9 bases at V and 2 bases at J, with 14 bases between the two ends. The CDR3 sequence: CASWDNVAYEQYF. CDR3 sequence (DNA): TGTGCCAGTTGGGACAACGTAGCCTACGAGCAGTACTTC.